This entry lists 16 T cell receptor beta chains sequenced from one sample in a study of Graves' ophthalmopathy and Graves' hyperthyroidism. TCR beta CDR3 regions were amplified from RNA transcripts. HTBI primers were employed in first-round RT-PCR, then a second-round multiplex PCR followed. MiXCR, applied by TCRdb to the multiplex PCR reads, yields one record per CDR3 protein. Among 200,000 to 300,000 distinct CDR3 sequences, 40% to 50% were seen once, and the ten largest hold about 45%. The sequencing input was peripheral blood. The origin of the receptors is an adult man with Graves' ophthalmopathy.

A single count supports this clonotype. The gene calls are TRBV9 and TRBJ1-3, with 7 nucleotides matching TRBD1. Germline CDR1 and CDR2: SGDLS and YYNGEE. Trimming cost V 0 bases and J 2 bases; bases outside gene matches: 5. This CDR3 is built from 16 residues. The CDR3 spells CASSVEAGTAGNTIYF. The CDR3 coding sequence is TGTGCCAGCAGCGTAGAGGCCGGGACAGCTGGAAACACCATATATTTT.

The genes are TRBV4-1 and TRBJ2-5, with TRBD1 matching 10 bases. Germline loops: CDR1 MGHRA, CDR2 YSYEKL. V was clipped by 4 bases and J by 10 bases; unmatched bases: 9. CDR3 length: 14 amino acids. The CDR3 DNA reads TGCGCCAGCAGCCCTCGGGACAGGGGAGTGGGCCAGTACTTC. Translated, it gives CASSPRDRGVGQYF.

The chain uses TRBV5-6 and TRBJ2-7, with D possibly being TRBD1 (5 bases). This CDR3 spans 15 amino acids. Germline CDR1 and CDR2: SGHDT and YYEEEE. Trimming pared 1 base from V and 1 base from J, leaving 12 bases between. Written as DNA, the CDR3 is TGTGCCAGCAGCTTGCTTGACAGCCTTTCCTACGAGCAGTACTTC. Translated: CASSLLDSLSYEQYF.

This clonotype was seen more than once but under ten times. One junction end does not reproduce the germline sequence, and a read error may be involved. The chain uses TRBV5-1 and TRBJ1-4, with TRBD1 matching over 7 bases. CDR3 length: 16 amino acids. Germline assignment: CDR1 SGHRS and CDR2 YFSETQ. CDR3 in DNA: TGTGCCAGCAGCTCCGGGGACGGGACAGTTAATGAAAAACTGTTTTTT. It yields the protein CASSSGDGTVNEKLFF.

The chain links TRBV7-6 to TRBJ2-5; tentative D call: TRBD1 (6 bases). The CDR3 totals 15 residues. Germline CDR1 and CDR2: SGHVS and FNYEAQ. Trimming pared 3 bases from V and 4 bases from J, leaving 15 bases between. The CDR3 region has the DNA TGTGCCAGCAGCTTGAAACAGGGCAGGGGAGAGACCCAGTACTTC. It specifies CASSLKQGRGETQYF.

V and J are TRBV7-3 and TRBJ1-1; D gene unclear. Trimming shortened V by 5 bases and J by 1 base, and 8 bases separated the two germline ends. Germline V gene data show CDR1 as SGHTA and CDR2 as FQGTGA. The CDR3 spans 13 residues. This CDR3 reads CASSQWGNTEAFF. CDR3 DNA: TGTGCCAGCAGCCAGTGGGGGAACACTGAAGCTTTCTTT.

The rearrangement links TRBV2 to TRBJ1-5; 7 bases fit TRBD1. CDR3 length equals 14 residues. Per germline, CDR1 SNHLY and CDR2 FYNNEI. J lost 6 bases, V lost 5 bases, and 7 bases had no gene match. The CDR3 sequence is CASSYSTGSQPQHF. The CDR3 coding sequence is TGTGCCAGCAGTTACTCGACAGGGTCTCAGCCCCAGCATTTT.

This clonotype appeared many times. The chain links TRBV29-1 to TRBJ2-7, with D tentatively TRBD2 (6 bases). The V end lost 6 bases, the J end lost 3 bases, and 9 bases lay between the germline ends. Germline V gene data show CDR1 as SQVTM and CDR2 as ANQGSEA. The CDR3 totals 11 residues. The chain's CDR3 is CSVGGVYEQYF. Written as DNA, the CDR3 is TGCAGCGTCGGAGGGGTCTACGAGCAGTACTTC.

The chain couples TRBV12-3 or TRBV12-4 to TRBJ1-2, with D uncertain. The length of the CDR3 is 13 residues. V was pared by 6 bases and J by 4 bases, with 12 bases between. The CDR3 region is CASSIRASYGYTF. Here the CDR3 DNA reads TGTGCCAGCAGCATCCGGGCCTCCTATGGCTACACCTTC.

This chain links TRBV25-1 with TRBJ1-2; no reliable D call. The V gene's germline CDR1 is MGHDK and CDR2 SYGVNS. The CDR3 spans 13 residues. Trimming shortened V by 2 bases and J by 4 bases, and 8 bases separated the two germline ends. The CDR3 loop is CASSERAGYGYTF. The CDR3 bases are TGTGCCAGCAGTGAAAGGGCAGGCTATGGCTACACCTTC.

The rearrangement links TRBV19 to TRBJ2-2, with 8 bases that match TRBD2. In germline, CDR1 is LNHDA, CDR2 SQIVND (reference sequence). The junction had 7 bases not matched to a gene; V was cut back by 8 bases and J by 11 bases. The CDR3 loop spans 12 amino acids. In DNA form, the CDR3 reads TGTGCCAGTCAGGCGGGACTAGGTGAGCTGTTTTTT. This codes for CASQAGLGELFF.

The chain uses TRBV2 and TRBJ1-4, with 9 bases that match TRBD1. CDR1 is SNHLY and CDR2 is FYNNEI in the germline V gene. Unmatched junction bases numbered 4, after V lost 6 bases and J lost 5 bases. The CDR3 consists of 14 residues. Here the CDR3 DNA reads TGTGCCAGCAGACCGGGACAGGGCAATGAAAAACTGTTTTTT. Its protein product is CASRPGQGNEKLFF.

This clonotype occurred a few times. The chain links TRBV5-8 to TRBJ2-7, with D hard to call. V gave up 2 bases and J gave up 0 bases, with 9 bases separating them. CDR1 is SGHTS and CDR2 is YDEGEE in the germline V gene. CDR3 length: 14 residues. The CDR3 region has the DNA TGTGCCAGCAGCTTACAAGGCGCCTCCTACGAGCAGTACTTC. Protein product: CASSLQGASYEQYF.

Worth noting for this clonotype: One end of the junction varies from germline; a read error may be responsible. The genes are TRBV29-1 and TRBJ1-4, with D tentatively TRBD1 (5 bases). The V gene's germline CDR1 is SQVTM and CDR2 ANQGSEA. The CDR3 consists of 11 residues. This CDR3 reads CSAWDDEKLLF. The CDR3 region has the DNA TGCAGCGCGTGGGACGATGAAAAACTGCTTTTT.

In its sample, this clonotype was seen a few times. The chain combines TRBV10-3 with TRBJ1-1; D remains unclear. Germline V gene data show CDR1 as ENHRY and CDR2 as SYGVKD. This CDR3 comprises 16 residues. The germline V and J ends were trimmed by 0 bases and 0 bases, with 11 bases remaining between them. This CDR3 reads CAISESGSRMNTEAFF. The DNA for the CDR3 is TGTGCCATCAGTGAGTCGGGCAGCCGCATGAACACTGAAGCTTTCTTT.

This clonotype was seen only once. The rearrangement joins TRBV29-1 to TRBJ1-1, with 8 bases aligning to TRBD1. Looked up from germline, CDR1 is SQVTM and CDR2 is ANQGSEA. The J segment lost 3 bases and the V segment lost 2 bases, leaving 2 bases of the junction unmatched. CDR3 length: 13 residues. CDR3 DNA: TGCAGCGTTGAAACGACAGGGGACACTGAAGCTTTCTTT. Translation: CSVETTGDTEAFF.